The rows below give T cell receptor beta chains drawn from one sample of a study of chemoradiotherapy in HPV16-positive cancers. Profiling relied on immunoSEQ multiplex PCR, and the TCRdb table lists in-frame clones only, not all of them. The repertoire holds approximately 6,100 clones, with about 86% as singletons. The sample here was blood, taken from a patient who underwent chemoradiotherapy. Receptors originate from a human donor with HPV-associated anogenital cancer. The CDR3 runs from the conserved cysteine through the conserved F or W. The D gene is left open where the match is weak. Size values are once, few and many counts, or a class for expanded clones, and some rows have none.

.	.	TRBJ2-7	TRBV4-1	TGCGCCAGCAGCCAAGATGGGGGTTTGGAGCAGTACTTC	CASSQDGGLEQYF
.	.	TRBJ1-2	TRBV5-6	TGTGCCAGCAGCTCTCCCGTAGGCCATGGCTACACCTTC	CASSSPVGHGYTF
.	.	TRBJ2-3	TRBV10-3	TGTGCCATCAGCCTCCGGAGCAGGGGTAGCACAGATACGCAGTATTTT	CAISLRSRGSTDTQYF
.	.	TRBJ1-4	TRBV7-2	TGTGCCAGCAGCGAAGGGGGGGGAAGTAATGAAAAACTGTTTTTT	CASSEGGGSNEKLFF
.	.	TRBJ2-2	TRBV4-1	TGCGCCAGCAGCCAACTGGACCTGATAGCCACCGGGGAGCTGTTTTTT	CASSQLDLIATGELFF
TRBD1	.	TRBJ1-2	TRBV28	TGTGCCAGCACGGACAGGTTGATCTATGGCTACACCTTC	CASTDRLIYGYTF
.	.	TRBJ1-2	TRBV28	TGTGCCAGCAGTTACGAACGTCACTACTATGGCTACACCTTC	CASSYERHYYGYTF
.	few	TRBJ1-2	TRBV5-1	TGCGCCAGCACCCACGAGGGAGGCTATGGCTACACCTTC	CASTHEGGYGYTF
TRBD2	once	TRBJ2-3	TRBV2	TGTGCCAGCAGTGAGGACCTAGCGGGAAGGGGGGATACGCAGTATTTT	CASSEDLAGRGDTQYF
.	few	TRBJ2-2	TRBV6-5	TGTGCCAGCAGTTACGCGCAAAACTGGGGATCCGGGGAGCTGTTTTTT	CASSYAQNWGSGELFF
.	.	TRBJ1-6	TRBV11-3	TGTGCCAGCAGCTTAGAAATGGGCCCCCCCCTCCACTTT	CASSLEMGPPLHF
.	few	TRBJ2-3	TRBV27	TGTGCCAGCAGCGATCACCCAGTGAGTTCGCAGTATTTT	CASSDHPVSSQYF
TRBD1	.	TRBJ2-3	TRBV30	TGTGCCTGGGGACAGGGTACGCAGTATTTT	CAWGQGTQYF
TRBD1	.	TRBJ2-2	TRBV4-1	TGCGCCAGCAGCCAAGTCGGGACAGGGCTAGACACCGGGGAGCTGTTTTTT	CASSQVGTGLDTGELFF
.	.	TRBJ2-7	TRBV7-9	TGTGCCAGCAGCTCCCGGGACGTTGGCTCCTACGAGCAGTACTTC	CASSSRDVGSYEQYF
.	.	TRBJ1-1	TRBV5-4	TGTGCCAGCAGCCCGTCAGGGGCCGGGGTATTCTCTAACACTGAAGCTTTCTTT	CASSPSGAGVFSNTEAFF
TRBD1	.	TRBJ1-2	TRBV9	TGTGCCAGCAGCGTCGGACAGGGAGACTATGGCTACACCTTC	CASSVGQGDYGYTF
.	.	TRBJ1-2	TRBV27	TGTGCCAGCAGTTTAGTGGGGGGGCCAGACTATGGCTACACCTTC	CASSLVGGPDYGYTF
.	once	TRBJ2-1	TRBV25-1	TGTGCCAGCAGGCCCCGAGGGGAGAATGAGCAGTTCTTC	CASRPRGENEQFF
.	once	TRBJ1-3	TRBV6-5	TGTGCCAGCAGCGAAAGCTCTGGAAACACCATATATTTT	CASSESSGNTIYF
TRBD2	once	TRBJ2-2	TRBV27	TGTACCAGCAGCGCTACCGTTAGCGGGATAAACACCGGGGAGCTGTTTTTT	CTSSATVSGINTGELFF
TRBD1	.	TRBJ2-7	TRBV6-1	TGTGCCAGCAGTACCGGGACAGGGGTAGGGGAGCAGTACTTC	CASSTGTGVGEQYF
.	.	TRBJ2-3	TRBV6-5	TGTGCCAGCAGCCGAACAGGGACAGATACGCAGTATTTT	CASSRTGTDTQYF
.	.	TRBJ2-3	TRBV18	TGTGCCAGCTCACCTCAAGGGAGCACAGATACGCAGTATTTT	CASSPQGSTDTQYF
TRBD1	.	TRBJ1-1	TRBV2	TGTGCCAGCAGTACGGGACAGCCTCGTAACACTGAAGCTTTCTTT	CASSTGQPRNTEAFF
TRBD2	.	TRBJ2-3	TRBV27	TGTGCCAGCAGTTTTAGCGGGAGCACAGATACGCAGTATTTT	CASSFSGSTDTQYF
.	.	TRBJ1-3	TRBV4-3	TGCGCCAGCAGCCAAGACGGACCCAAGGACACCATATATTTT	CASSQDGPKDTIYF